A selection of T cell receptor beta chains follows, all from one sample in a study of breast tumors, draining lymph nodes, adjacent tissues. TCRdb passed the multiplex PCR reads through MiXCR, listing each CDR3 protein once. This table has 85,000 to 120,000 distinct CDR3 sequences, about 30% appearing once. Specimen: axillary lymph node tissue. The receptors derive from a female donor with breast cancer. Some clones in this sample may be carry-over from other donors' samples. Each CDR3 is given with its conserved first and last residue. The order of the fields is J gene, clone size, V gene, D gene, CDR3 DNA, CDR3 protein. The D gene is left open where the match is weak. Size values are once, few and many counts, or a class for expanded clones, and some rows have none.

>TRBJ2-3|many|TRBV4-3|TRBD1
TGCGCCAGCAGCCGGAGGGACAGGGGTACAGATACGCAGTATTTT
CASSRRDRGTDTQYF
>TRBJ2-5|many|TRBV6-6|NA
TGTGCCAGCAGGGGGCCGATAGGGGCCCAAGAGACCCAGTACTTC
CASRGPIGAQETQYF
>TRBJ1-2|many|TRBV20-1|TRBD1
TGCAGTGCTAGATCTGCAGGGGGCGCTAATTCCCATGGCTACACCTTC
CSARSAGGANSHGYTF
>TRBJ1-1|many|TRBV6-4|NA
TGTGCCAGCAGAGTGAATTGGGAGGCACCTGAAGCTTTCTTT
CASRVNWEAPEAFF
>TRBJ2-3|many|TRBV6-5|TRBD2
TGTGCCAGCAGTACTAGCGGGAGGGCCGCAGATACGCAGTATTTT
CASSTSGRAADTQYF
>TRBJ1-5|NA|TRBV2|TRBD1
TGTGCCAGCCAGGGACAGAGCAATCAGCCCCAGCATTTT
CASQGQSNQPQHF
>TRBJ2-2|many|TRBV5-1|NA
TGCGCCAGCAGCTTACAGCCAACCGGGGAGCTGTTTTTT
CASSLQPTGELFF
>TRBJ1-1|NA|TRBV4-3|TRBD1
TGCGCCAGCAGCCAAAGGACAGGGCGGAACACTGAAGCTTTCTTT
CASSQRTGRNTEAFF
>TRBJ1-2|many|TRBV19|TRBD1
TGTGCCAGTAGCTCCCGACAGGGGTCGGCTAACTATGGCTACACCTTC
CASSSRQGSANYGYTF
>TRBJ1-5|many|TRBV24-1|NA
TGTGCCACCAGTGACAAATATAGCAATCAGCCCCAGCATTTT
CATSDKYSNQPQHF
>TRBJ1-4|once|TRBV25-1|NA
TGTGCTCAGCCTGAACTGGGGGGCTGGGTTGAAAAACTGTTTTTT
CAQPELGGWVEKLFF
>TRBJ1-3|few|TRBV5-5|NA
TGTGCCAGCAGCTTGCTCGGGGGCTCTGGAAACACCATATATTTT
CASSLLGGSGNTIYF
>TRBJ2-1|many|TRBV12-3/TRBV12-4|NA
TGTGCCAGCAGTTACGGGAGCTCCTACAATGAGCAGTTCTTC
CASSYGSSYNEQFF
>TRBJ2-5|NA|TRBV3-2|NA
TGCGCCAACAGCCAAGTGGGGAATGAGACCCAGTACTTC
CANSQVGNETQYF
>TRBJ1-1|NA|TRBV27|NA
TGTGCCAGCAGTTTATTGGCAGGGGCCCCAGATCGGGAAGCTTTCTTT
CASSLLAGAPDREAFF
>TRBJ2-3|NA|TRBV12-3/TRBV12-4|TRBD1
TGTGCCAGCAGAACGGACAGGGGGTTAGACACCGGGGACACAGATACGCAGTATTTT
CASRTDRGLDTGDTDTQYF
>TRBJ1-1|NA|TRBV29-1|TRBD1
TGCAGCGTTGTTTGGACAGGGGGCATAAACACTGAAGCTTTCTTT
CSVVWTGGINTEAFF
>TRBJ2-1|many|TRBV9|NA
TGTGCCAGCAGCCCTGGGAGGGGGAGGTGGAATGAGCAGTTCTTC
CASSPGRGRWNEQFF
>TRBJ2-1|many|TRBV20-1|TRBD2
TGCAGTGCTAGGGTATTTACTAGCGGAAGCTACAATGAGCAGTTCTTC
CSARVFTSGSYNEQFF
>TRBJ1-4|many|TRBV24-1|NA
TGTGCCACCAGTGAGAGGGAGAATGAAAAACTGTTTTTT
CATSERENEKLFF
>TRBJ2-1|many|TRBV5-1|NA
TGCGCCAGCAGCTTAACCCCGGGGTCAACAGCCTACAATGAGCAGTTCTTC
CASSLTPGSTAYNEQFF
>TRBJ2-3|many|TRBV4-3|NA
TGCGCCAGCAGCCAAACGGCAGAGGGAGATACGCAGTATTTT
CASSQTAEGDTQYF
>TRBJ1-1|few|TRBV9|NA
TGTGCCAGCAGCGTGGGAACAGTCCAGGAACACACTGAAGCTTTCTTT
CASSVGTVQEHTEAFF
>TRBJ1-5|many|TRBV11-3|NA
TGTGCCAGCAGCTTAGGAAAAGCCGAACTAACTAACCACAATCAGCCCCAGCATTTT
CASSLGKAELTNHNQPQHF
>TRBJ2-1|many|TRBV2|TRBD1
TGTGCCAGCAGTTCCGGGACAGGGTCCTACAATGAGCAGTTCTTC
CASSSGTGSYNEQFF
>TRBJ1-2|few|TRBV20-1|NA
TGCAGTGCTAGAGCTGGTGGCTATGGCTACACCTTC
CSARAGGYGYTF
>TRBJ2-1|many|TRBV7-2|TRBD2
TGTGCCAGCAGCTTAGCGGCGGGGGGGCAGTATGAGCAGTTCTTC
CASSLAAGGQYEQFF